Listed below are T cell receptor beta chains from one sample, sequenced in a study of T cell repertoires in cytomegalovirus infection. MiXCR, applied by TCRdb to the reads, yields one record per CDR3 protein. The repertoire consists of a few hundred thousand distinct CDR3 sequences, with about 15% occurring once and the leading ten covering about half. Sequencing used CD8+ T cells from PBMCs. These receptors came from a human donor in good health (CMV status not recorded). Some clones in this sample may be carry-over from other donors' samples. Each CDR3 is given with its conserved first and last residue. A D gene is named only where the DNA matches it firmly. Only part of the rows carry a size: once, few, many, or a class if the clone is expanded.

abundance	d_gene	v_gene	j_gene	CDR3nt	CDR3aa
NA	TRBD1	TRBV10-3	TRBJ1-2	TGTGCCATCAGCCCTGGACAGGCGAGCTACACCTTC	CAISPGQASYTF
many	TRBD1	TRBV6-2/TRBV6-3	TRBJ1-1	TGTGCCAGCAGTCCTGGACAGGGAGGGACTGAAGCTTTCTTT	CASSPGQGGTEAFF
many	TRBD1	TRBV28	TRBJ2-7	TGTGCCAGCAGCCGGGACAGGGTGCAGGAGCAGTACTTC	CASSRDRVQEQYF
NA	TRBD2	TRBV6-6	TRBJ2-1	TGTGCCAGCAGTTACGGGGCTAGCGGGGCTTTGGGGTCCTACAATGAGCAGTTCTTC	CASSYGASGALGSYNEQFF
NA	NA	TRBV12-3/TRBV12-4	TRBJ2-3	TGTGCCAGCAGTTTATTCTTGGGACTTAGCACAGATACGCAGTATTTT	CASSLFLGLSTDTQYF
many	NA	TRBV7-2	TRBJ2-7	TGTGCCAGCAGCTTCTGGAGACAATACGAGCAGTACTTC	CASSFWRQYEQYF
few	NA	TRBV12-3/TRBV12-4	TRBJ2-7	TGTGCCAGCAACGGGGGGACAGCAGTCGAGCAGTACTTC	CASNGGTAVEQYF
many	TRBD2	TRBV6-6	TRBJ2-1	TGTGCCAGCAGTTACCGGGAGCGGGGAGACAATGAGCAGTTCTTC	CASSYRERGDNEQFF
many	NA	TRBV28	TRBJ2-1	TGTGCCAGCAGTTTGTCCGGCCACAATGAGCAGTTCTTC	CASSLSGHNEQFF
NA	NA	TRBV28	TRBJ1-2	TGTGCCAGCAGCCGCCCGGTTAGGCCCAAGTATGCCTACACCTTC	CASSRPVRPKYAYTF
NA	TRBD2	TRBV15	TRBJ2-7	TGTGCCACCAGCCTCGGGGGGGGGCAAGTCTACGAGCAGTACTTC	CATSLGGGQVYEQYF
NA	NA	TRBV7-9	TRBJ2-7	TGTGCCAGCACCCCACTCTCGGGACATACCGAGCAGTACTTC	CASTPLSGHTEQYF
many	NA	TRBV12-3/TRBV12-4	TRBJ1-2	TGTGCCAGCAGTTCCCCCCAGGGCGCGATTAACTATGGCTACACCTTC	CASSSPQGAINYGYTF
few	TRBD1	TRBV28	TRBJ1-2	TGTGCCAGCAGTTTTTTCACAGGGGGCAATGGCTACACCTTC	CASSFFTGGNGYTF
NA	NA	TRBV6-2/TRBV6-3	TRBJ2-1	TGTGCCAGCAGTTACCGCGTGGGGGGCTCCTACAATGAGCAGTTCTTC	CASSYRVGGSYNEQFF
NA	TRBD2	TRBV12-3/TRBV12-4	TRBJ2-3	TGTGCCAGCATCCCTTTATTGGTCGCGGGAGAGGGCACAGATACGCAGTATTTT	CASIPLLVAGEGTDTQYF
few	NA	TRBV6-5	TRBJ2-6	TGTGCCAGCAGAGTCGGGTACTCTGGGGCCAACGTCCTGACTTTC	CASRVGYSGANVLTF